This T cell receptor (beta chain) was captured by sequencing in a study of neoadjuvant anti-PD-1 for oral cavity cancer. Overall study: Patients without progression got a fourth dose around day 43. Study-level points and caveats: With three patients per group, TCR findings need larger cohorts. After neoadjuvant nivolumab, PBMC T cell clonality was significantly higher in non-responders than responders.

As concerns this clone: What it binds is unknown.

Time point reported: after neoadjuvant nivolumab, at surgical resection. Repertoires were generated with immunoSEQ multiplex PCR, while TCRdb's copy carries only in-frame clones and drops some. The sample comprises around 68,000 clones, roughly nine tenths of which are singletons, and 2.5% to 3% rests with the top ten. Sequencing used PBMCs, obtained after nivolumab (anti-PD-1) treatment. This TCR was recovered from a person aged 40 to 85 with oral cavity squamous cell carcinoma.

The chain's CDR3 is CASSFSSLDNGELFF. The CDR3 nucleotides read TGTGCCAGTAGTTTCTCCTCCTTAGACAACGGGGAGCTGTTTTTT. V usage is TRBV19 and J usage is TRBJ2-2; D not resolved. The CDR3 extends over 15 amino acids. V lost 5 bases to trimming and J lost 7 bases, with 17 bases between them. Germline loops: CDR1 LNHDA, CDR2 SQIVND (reference sequence). The whole variable domain, remainder taken from reference TRBV19 and TRBJ2-2, is DGGITQSPKYLFRKEGQNVTLSCEQNLNHDAMYWYRQDPGQGLRLIYYSQIVNDFQKGDIAEGYSVSREKKESFPLTVTSAQKNPTAFYLCASSFSSLDNGELFFGEGSRLTVL.